The rows below give T cell receptor beta chains drawn from one sample of a study of regulatory T cells in long-lasting Graves disease. One entry per CDR3 protein results from TCRdb running MiXCR on the multiplex PCR reads. The sample shows about 430,000 distinct CDR3 sequences, approximately 22% of them seen only once. The starting material was peripheral blood mononuclear cells (PBMCs), obtained when the disease was refractory, from a patient treated with antithyroid drugs. All receptors come from a female donor with Graves disease. CDR3s include the opening cysteine and the closing phenylalanine or tryptophan. A D gene is named only where the DNA matches it firmly. Clone size appears in some rows only: once, few, many, or a class for an expanded clone.

j_gene	v_gene	abundance	d_gene	CDR3aa	CDR3nt
TRBJ1-2	TRBV29-1	few	-	CSVAGTEAYGYTF	TGCAGCGTTGCCGGGACGGAAGCCTATGGCTACACCTTC
TRBJ2-2	TRBV28	-	-	CASSKGTNTGELFF	TGTGCCAGCAGCAAGGGGACGAACACCGGGGAGCTGTTTTTT
TRBJ2-5	TRBV28	many	-	CASSLVVVATTQETQYF	TGTGCCAGCAGTTTAGTGGTTGTGGCTACGACACAAGAGACCCAGTACTTC
TRBJ2-7	TRBV28	many	-	CASSALGDATYEQYF	TGTGCCAGCAGTGCCTTGGGGGACGCAACCTACGAGCAGTACTTC
TRBJ2-6	TRBV12-3/TRBV12-4	-	-	CASSSDLTGGNSGANVLTF	TGTGCCAGCAGTTCCGACCTTACCGGGGGTAACTCTGGGGCCAACGTCCTGACTTTC
TRBJ1-6	TRBV5-6	-	TRBD1	CASTGTGIYNSPLHF	TGTGCCAGCACCGGGACAGGCATTTATAATTCACCCCTCCACTTT
TRBJ2-3	TRBV7-2	few	-	CASSLGQGLGTDTQYF	TGTGCCAGCAGCTTAGGCCAGGGGCTTGGCACAGATACGCAGTATTTT
TRBJ2-7	TRBV20-1	few	-	CSARLAGGQYF	TGCAGTGCTAGACTGGCGGGTGGGCAGTACTTC
TRBJ1-2	TRBV5-1	-	TRBD1	CASTRDSNYGYTF	TGCGCCAGCACCAGGGACAGCAACTATGGCTACACCTTC
TRBJ2-2	TRBV12-3/TRBV12-4	many	-	CASSLRLEGELFF	TGTGCCAGCAGTTTAAGACTAGAGGGGGAGCTGTTTTTT
TRBJ2-4	TRBV6-1	many	TRBD2	CASSGGTSMDIQYF	TGTGCCAGCAGCGGCGGGACTAGTATGGACATTCAGTACTTC